The present T cell receptor (beta chain) was sequenced within a study of CD8 T cells in Susac syndrome. An amount of RNA that ranged from roughly 0.5 to 1 ug was reverse transcribed with random hexamers. Amplification of TCR beta CDR3 across 54 Vbeta and 13 Jbeta was performed with immunoSEQ multiplex PCR. MiXCR, applied by TCRdb to the immunoSEQ multiplex PCR reads, yields one record per CDR3 protein. The sample records around 270,000 distinct CDR3 sequences, about 88% being singletons. The germline V gene has CDR1 LGHNA and CDR2 YSLEER. V shed 1 base and J shed 7 bases, with 14 bases lying between them. CDR3 length: 15 residues. From blood CD8+ and CD4+ T cells, the TCR beta chain was sequenced. The multiple sclerosis control group consisted of treatment-naive patients whose relapsing-remitting disease, which was either stable or active, fulfilled revised McDonald criteria.

The clonotype was recovered from a human donor with multiple sclerosis. This chain connects TRBV4-3 to TRBJ2-1; tentatively, D is TRBD1 (5 bases). The specimen sequenced was CD8+ T cells from PBMCs. DNA of the CDR3: TGCGCCAGCAGCCAAGGGGTAGCCAGGGAAAATGAGCAGTTCTTC. Protein product: CASSQGVARENEQFF.